This TCR beta chain was found in a study of technical replicates of blood from a handful of donors. V shed 3 bases, J shed 0 bases, and the junction held 13 bases outside the gene matches. This CDR3 region has 19 residues. Germline CDR1 reads LGHNA; CDR2 reads YNFKEQ. TCRdb keeps only in-frame clones here, not all; method: immunoSEQ multiplex PCR. The sample records roughly 48,000 clones, approximately 90% being singletons. The material sequenced was PBMCs. The sequence was obtained from a human donor in good health. Some clones in this sample may be carry-over from other donors' samples. The chain employs TRBV4-2 and TRBJ2-7; 11 nucleotides align to TRBD2. Written as DNA, the CDR3 is TGTGCCAGCAGCCACAACCCGGGACTAGCGGTTCATAACTCCTACGAGCAGTACTTC. Translation gives CASSHNPGLAVHNSYEQYF.